A selection of T cell receptor beta chains follows, all from one sample in a study of blood T cell repertoires in COVID-19. The repertoire was sequenced with immunoSEQ multiplex PCR; TCRdb's copy has only in-frame clones and lacks some. The sample shows under 200,000 clones, around 83% of them seen only once. The source material was peripheral blood. The source is a woman between 40 and 55 years old with acute or convalescent COVID-19. Both conserved end residues are part of each CDR3. D genes are given only for firm matches. Expanded clones get a size class; other rows say once, few or many, or leave the size out.

clone_size: .; d_call: .; cdr3_length: 18; j_call: TRBJ1-4; v_call: TRBV27; cdr3_aa: CASSLYAGSLATNEKLFF; cdr3_nt: TGTGCCAGCAGTTTATACGCAGGCTCCCTGGCAACTAATGAAAAACTGTTTTTT
clone_size: .; d_call: .; cdr3_length: 15; j_call: TRBJ1-6; v_call: TRBV3-1/TRBV3-2; cdr3_aa: CASSQVAGVASPLHF; cdr3_nt: TGTGCCAGCAGCCAAGTGGCAGGGGTTGCTTCACCCCTCCACTTT
clone_size: .; d_call: .; cdr3_length: 12; j_call: TRBJ1-2; v_call: TRBV28; cdr3_aa: CALGGPNYGYTF; cdr3_nt: TGTGCTCTCGGCGGCCCTAACTATGGCTACACCTTC
clone_size: once; d_call: .; cdr3_length: 14; j_call: TRBJ1-2; v_call: TRBV28; cdr3_aa: CASSLVLTLGGYTF; cdr3_nt: TGTGCCAGCAGTTTGGTACTTACCCTAGGAGGCTACACCTTC
clone_size: .; d_call: TRBD1; cdr3_length: 14; j_call: TRBJ2-1; v_call: TRBV27; cdr3_aa: CASGGWGQNNEQFF; cdr3_nt: TGTGCCAGCGGGGGATGGGGACAGAACAATGAGCAGTTCTTC
clone_size: .; d_call: TRBD1; cdr3_length: 15; j_call: TRBJ2-7; v_call: TRBV3-1/TRBV3-2; cdr3_aa: CASSSPQTGSYEQYF; cdr3_nt: TGTGCCAGCAGTTCCCCCCAGACAGGGTCCTACGAGCAGTACTTC
clone_size: .; d_call: TRBD2; cdr3_length: 16; j_call: TRBJ2-1; v_call: TRBV11-2; cdr3_aa: CASSLLTSGRGNEQFF; cdr3_nt: TGTGCCAGCAGCTTGCTTACTAGCGGGAGGGGGAATGAGCAGTTCTTC
clone_size: once; d_call: .; cdr3_length: 18; j_call: TRBJ1-6; v_call: TRBV4-2; cdr3_aa: CASSQEAPISSYNSPLHF; cdr3_nt: TGTGCCAGCAGCCAAGAAGCCCCGATTAGCTCCTATAATTCACCCCTCCACTTT
clone_size: .; d_call: .; cdr3_length: 19; j_call: TRBJ1-6; v_call: TRBV13; cdr3_aa: CASSAASGSSGTYNSPLHF; cdr3_nt: TGTGCCAGCAGCGCTGCCTCGGGGTCCTCCGGTACCTATAATTCACCCCTCCACTTT
clone_size: many; d_call: TRBD1; cdr3_length: 15; j_call: TRBJ2-3; v_call: TRBV6-5; cdr3_aa: CASRAPGQGTDTQYF; cdr3_nt: TGTGCCAGCAGGGCACCGGGACAGGGCACAGATACGCAGTATTTT
clone_size: .; d_call: .; cdr3_length: 14; j_call: TRBJ2-1; v_call: TRBV6-5; cdr3_aa: CASSDSRLLNEQFF; cdr3_nt: TGTGCCAGCTCGGACTCACGCTTGCTCAATGAGCAGTTCTTC
clone_size: .; d_call: .; cdr3_length: 13; j_call: TRBJ2-1; v_call: TRBV9; cdr3_aa: CATSRGQYNEQFF; cdr3_nt: TGTGCCACCTCGCGGGGTCAATACAATGAGCAGTTCTTC
clone_size: .; d_call: .; cdr3_length: 14; j_call: TRBJ2-2; v_call: TRBV28; cdr3_aa: CASSLYKYTEELFF; cdr3_nt: TGTGCCAGCAGTTTATATAAATACACCGAGGAGCTGTTTTTT
clone_size: .; d_call: .; cdr3_length: 14; j_call: TRBJ2-7; v_call: TRBV6-5; cdr3_aa: CASSSGGGSYEQYF; cdr3_nt: TGTGCCAGCAGTTCGGGTGGTGGCTCCTACGAGCAGTACTTC
clone_size: .; d_call: TRBD1; cdr3_length: 16; j_call: TRBJ1-6; v_call: TRBV5-1; cdr3_aa: CASSLAGGSYNSPLHF; cdr3_nt: TGCGCCAGCAGCTTGGCAGGGGGCTCCTATAATTCACCCCTCCACTTT
clone_size: .; d_call: .; cdr3_length: 15; j_call: TRBJ1-1; v_call: TRBV7-9; cdr3_aa: CASSLGGSKNTEAFF; cdr3_nt: TGTGCCAGCAGCTTAGGAGGCAGTAAGAACACTGAAGCTTTCTTT
clone_size: .; d_call: .; cdr3_length: 16; j_call: TRBJ2-2; v_call: TRBV5-1; cdr3_aa: CASSLNPRGNTGELFF; cdr3_nt: TGCGCCAGCAGCTTGAATCCTAGGGGGAACACCGGGGAGCTGTTTTTT
clone_size: once; d_call: .; cdr3_length: 11; j_call: TRBJ1-1; v_call: TRBV15; cdr3_aa: CATSTGQGRFF; cdr3_nt: TGTGCCACCAGCACCGGGCAGGGGCGTTTCTTT
clone_size: .; d_call: .; cdr3_length: 18; j_call: TRBJ2-2; v_call: TRBV19; cdr3_aa: CASSIVSELLRGTGELFF; cdr3_nt: TGTGCCAGTAGTATAGTTTCGGAACTACTAAGGGGTACCGGGGAGCTGTTTTTT
clone_size: .; d_call: .; cdr3_length: 14; j_call: TRBJ2-1; v_call: TRBV15; cdr3_aa: CATSRDLALNEQFF; cdr3_nt: TGTGCCACCAGCAGAGATCTAGCGCTTAATGAGCAGTTCTTC
clone_size: .; d_call: .; cdr3_length: 14; j_call: TRBJ2-3; v_call: TRBV5-1; cdr3_aa: CASSLGGGEAAQYF; cdr3_nt: TGCGCCAGCAGCTTGGGCGGGGGCGAGGCGGCGCAGTATTTT
clone_size: .; d_call: .; cdr3_length: 13; j_call: TRBJ2-7; v_call: TRBV30; cdr3_aa: CAWDDIGAYEQYF; cdr3_nt: TGTGCCTGGGATGATATAGGGGCCTACGAGCAGTACTTC
clone_size: .; d_call: TRBD1; cdr3_length: 15; j_call: TRBJ1-2; v_call: TRBV19; cdr3_aa: CASSSLDRVSNGYTF; cdr3_nt: TGTGCCAGTAGTTCCTTGGACAGGGTTTCCAATGGCTACACCTTC
clone_size: .; d_call: .; cdr3_length: 14; j_call: TRBJ2-7; v_call: TRBV29-1; cdr3_aa: CSVGGLKSSYEQYF; cdr3_nt: TGCAGCGTTGGAGGATTGAAGAGCTCCTACGAGCAGTACTTC